This TCR beta chain was observed in a study of T cell repertoires in cytomegalovirus infection. Across the whole study: Indications of both CMV infection and matching HLA type were provided by public TCR beta signatures.

Concerning this clonotype: As yet, its antigen is unknown.

There are 14 residues in the CDR3. V was trimmed by 4 bases and J by 4 bases, leaving 11 bases between them. Germline lookup yields CDR1 SGHRS and CDR2 YFSETQ. TCRdb ran MiXCR on the reads and lists one entry per CDR3 protein. Of around 120,000 distinct CDR3 sequences in the sample, roughly 8.2% were seen once. The study, taken as a whole, reports: Pooled public TCR beta family frequency picked out CMV carriers with the relevant HLA. Dominant in the ex vivo response were TCR beta clonotypes restricted by HLA-C and specific for CMV.

The sample consisted of PBMCs. The V call is TRBV5-1, the J call TRBJ2-2; D perhaps matches TRBD2 (5 bases). The clonotype was recovered from a human donor in good health (CMV status not recorded). Some clones in this sample may be carry-over from other donors' samples. CDR3 sequence: CASSLTGLTGELFF. As DNA, the CDR3 is TGCGCCAGCAGCCTTACCGGACTCACCGGGGAGCTGTTTTTT.